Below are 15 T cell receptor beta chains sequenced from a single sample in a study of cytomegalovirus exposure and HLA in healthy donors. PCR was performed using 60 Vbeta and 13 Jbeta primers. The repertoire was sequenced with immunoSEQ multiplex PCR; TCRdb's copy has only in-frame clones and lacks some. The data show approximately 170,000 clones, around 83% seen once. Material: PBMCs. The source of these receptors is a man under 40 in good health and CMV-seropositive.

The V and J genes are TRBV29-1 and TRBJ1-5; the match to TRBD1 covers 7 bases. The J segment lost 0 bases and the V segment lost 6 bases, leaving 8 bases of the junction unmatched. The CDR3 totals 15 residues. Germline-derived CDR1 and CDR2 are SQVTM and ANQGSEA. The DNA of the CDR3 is TGCAGCGTCCTTATCAGGGGGGATAGCAATCAGCCCCAGCATTTT. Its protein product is CSVLIRGDSNQPQHF.

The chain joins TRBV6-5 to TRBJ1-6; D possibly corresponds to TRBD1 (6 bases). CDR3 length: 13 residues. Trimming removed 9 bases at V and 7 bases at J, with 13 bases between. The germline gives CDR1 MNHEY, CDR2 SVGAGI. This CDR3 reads CASRTADNSPLHF. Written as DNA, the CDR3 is TGTGCCAGTCGGACAGCCGACAATTCACCCCTCCACTTT.

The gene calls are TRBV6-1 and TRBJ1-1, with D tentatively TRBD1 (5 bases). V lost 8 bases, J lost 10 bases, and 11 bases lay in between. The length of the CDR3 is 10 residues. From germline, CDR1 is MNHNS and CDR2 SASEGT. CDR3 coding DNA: TGTGCCAGCGGGGCCGGCGGAGCTTTCTTT. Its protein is CASGAGGAFF.

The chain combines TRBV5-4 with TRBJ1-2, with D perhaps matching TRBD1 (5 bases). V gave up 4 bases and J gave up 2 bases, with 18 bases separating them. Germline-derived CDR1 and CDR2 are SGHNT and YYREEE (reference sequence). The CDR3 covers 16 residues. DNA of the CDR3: TGTGCCAGCAGCCCTGGAGGGGCCAGGACGAACTATGGCTACACCTTC. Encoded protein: CASSPGGARTNYGYTF.

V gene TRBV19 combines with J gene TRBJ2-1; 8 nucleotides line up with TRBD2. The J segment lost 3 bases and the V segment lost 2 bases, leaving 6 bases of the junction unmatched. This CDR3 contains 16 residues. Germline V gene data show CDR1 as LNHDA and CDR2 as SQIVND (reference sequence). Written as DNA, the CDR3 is TGTGCCAGTAGTATAACTCCTAGCGGGTTCTACAATGAGCAGTTCTTC. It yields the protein CASSITPSGFYNEQFF.

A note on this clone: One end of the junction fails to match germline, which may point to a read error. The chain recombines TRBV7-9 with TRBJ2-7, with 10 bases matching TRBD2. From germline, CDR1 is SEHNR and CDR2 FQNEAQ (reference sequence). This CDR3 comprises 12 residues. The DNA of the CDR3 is TGTGCCAGCAGCTTATCTAGCGGGAGAGTGGACTTC. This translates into CASSLSSGRVDF.

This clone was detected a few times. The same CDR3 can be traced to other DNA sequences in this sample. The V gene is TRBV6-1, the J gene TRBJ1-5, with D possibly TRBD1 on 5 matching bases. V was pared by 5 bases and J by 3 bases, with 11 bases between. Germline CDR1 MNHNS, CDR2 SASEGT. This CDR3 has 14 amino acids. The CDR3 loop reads CASSSTGNNQPQHF. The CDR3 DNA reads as TGTGCCAGCAGTTCCACAGGTAACAATCAGCCCCAGCATTTT.

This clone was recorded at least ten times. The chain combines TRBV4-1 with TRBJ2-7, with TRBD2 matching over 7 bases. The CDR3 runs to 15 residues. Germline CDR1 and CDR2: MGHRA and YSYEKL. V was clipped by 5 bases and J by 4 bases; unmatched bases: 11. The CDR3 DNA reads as TGCGCCAGCAGCACTGGTGGCGGGAGTTCTTACGAGCAGTACTTC. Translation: CASSTGGGSSYEQYF.

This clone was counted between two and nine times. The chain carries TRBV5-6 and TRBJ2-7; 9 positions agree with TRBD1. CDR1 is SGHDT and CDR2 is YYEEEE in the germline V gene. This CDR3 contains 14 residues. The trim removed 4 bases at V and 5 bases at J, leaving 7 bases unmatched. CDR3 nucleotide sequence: TGTGCCAGCAGCGCCCTGGACAGGGGCCACGAGCAGTACGTC. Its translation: CASSALDRGHEQYV.

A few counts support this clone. The chain's CDR3 is CASSESGQGRNEQFF. For the CDR3, the DNA is TGTGCCAGCAGTGAATCGGGACAGGGACGGAATGAGCAGTTCTTC. This chain uses TRBV25-1 with TRBJ2-1; 9 nucleotides align to TRBD1. The V segment lost 1 base and the J segment 7 bases; nucleotides outside the gene matches: 5. CDR3 length: 15 amino acids. Germline V gene lookup returns CDR1 MGHDK and CDR2 SYGVNS.

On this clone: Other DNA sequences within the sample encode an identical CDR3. The CDR3 is CASSLRGDTQYF. In nucleotides, the CDR3 is TGTGCCAGCAGTTTACGCGGGGATACGCAGTATTTT. V and J are TRBV27 and TRBJ2-3; tentatively, D is TRBD2 (5 bases). Trimming left V 2 bases short and J 6 bases short, with 6 bases between. CDR3 length equals 12 residues. Germline-derived CDR1 and CDR2 are MNHEY and SMNVEV (reference sequence).

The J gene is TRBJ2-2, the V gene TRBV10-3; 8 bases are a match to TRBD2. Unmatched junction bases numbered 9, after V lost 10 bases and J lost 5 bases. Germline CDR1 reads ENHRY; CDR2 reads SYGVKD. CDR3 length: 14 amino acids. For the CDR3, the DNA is TGTGCCACCGGACTAGCTGTAGAAACCGGGGAGCTGTTTTTT. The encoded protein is CATGLAVETGELFF.

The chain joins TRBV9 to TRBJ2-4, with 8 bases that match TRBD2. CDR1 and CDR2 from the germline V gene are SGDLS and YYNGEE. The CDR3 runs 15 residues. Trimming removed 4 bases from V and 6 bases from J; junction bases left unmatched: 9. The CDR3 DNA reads TGTGCCAGCAGCATAGCGGGAAATTTGGGAAACATTCAGTACTTC. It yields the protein CASSIAGNLGNIQYF.

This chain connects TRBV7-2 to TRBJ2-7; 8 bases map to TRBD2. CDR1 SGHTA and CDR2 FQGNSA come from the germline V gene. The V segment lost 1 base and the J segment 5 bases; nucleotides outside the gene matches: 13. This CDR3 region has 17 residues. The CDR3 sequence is CASSLVGTGTSFHEQYF. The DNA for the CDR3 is TGTGCCAGCAGCTTAGTGGGGACCGGGACTAGTTTCCACGAGCAGTACTTC.

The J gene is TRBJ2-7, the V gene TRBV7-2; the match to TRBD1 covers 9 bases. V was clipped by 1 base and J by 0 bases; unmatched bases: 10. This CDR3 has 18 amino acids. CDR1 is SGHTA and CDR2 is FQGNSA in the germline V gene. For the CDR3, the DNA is TGTGCCAGCAGCTTAGATGGGACAGGGTTAAGGGGCTCCTACGAGCAGTACTTC. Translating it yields CASSLDGTGLRGSYEQYF.